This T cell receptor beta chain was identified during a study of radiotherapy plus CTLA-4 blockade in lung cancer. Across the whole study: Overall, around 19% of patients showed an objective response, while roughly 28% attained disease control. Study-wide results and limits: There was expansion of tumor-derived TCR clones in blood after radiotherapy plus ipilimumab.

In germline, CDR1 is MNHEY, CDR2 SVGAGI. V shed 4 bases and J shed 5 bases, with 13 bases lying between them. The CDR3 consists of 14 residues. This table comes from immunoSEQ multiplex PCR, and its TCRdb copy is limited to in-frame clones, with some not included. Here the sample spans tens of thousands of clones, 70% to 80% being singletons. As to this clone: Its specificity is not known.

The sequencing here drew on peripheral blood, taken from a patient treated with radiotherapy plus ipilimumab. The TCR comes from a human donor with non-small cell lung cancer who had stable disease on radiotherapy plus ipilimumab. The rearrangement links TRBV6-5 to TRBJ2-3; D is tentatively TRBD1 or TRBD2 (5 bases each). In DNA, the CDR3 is TGTGCCAGCAGTTCCCGGGGCAGGGTAGATACGCAGTATTTT. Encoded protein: CASSSRGRVDTQYF.